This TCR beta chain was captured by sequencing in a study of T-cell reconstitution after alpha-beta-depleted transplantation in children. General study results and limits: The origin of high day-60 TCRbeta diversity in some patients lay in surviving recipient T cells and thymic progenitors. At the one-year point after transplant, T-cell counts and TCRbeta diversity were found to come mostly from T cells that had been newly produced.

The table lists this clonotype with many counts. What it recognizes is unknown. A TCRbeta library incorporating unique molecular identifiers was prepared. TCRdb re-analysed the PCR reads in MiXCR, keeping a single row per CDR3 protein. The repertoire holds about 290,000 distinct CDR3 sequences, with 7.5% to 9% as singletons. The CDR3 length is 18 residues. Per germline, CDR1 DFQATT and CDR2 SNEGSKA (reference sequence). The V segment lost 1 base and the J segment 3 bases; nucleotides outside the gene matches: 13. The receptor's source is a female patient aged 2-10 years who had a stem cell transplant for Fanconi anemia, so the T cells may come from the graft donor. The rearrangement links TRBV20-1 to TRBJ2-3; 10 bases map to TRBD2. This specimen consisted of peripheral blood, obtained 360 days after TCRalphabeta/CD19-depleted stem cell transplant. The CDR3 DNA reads TGCAGTGCTAGAGGGACTTCTAGCGGGGGTTTGTGGACAGATACGCAGTATTTT. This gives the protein CSARGTSSGGLWTDTQYF.